The following is a T cell receptor beta chain sequence with its context. Its specificity is not known. The data derive from a study of OX40 agonist ivuxolimab in advanced cancers. Looking at the study overall: One hepatocellular carcinoma and a couple of cutaneous melanoma patients partially responded.

The study, taken as a whole, reports: Certain nonresponders additionally had low normalized T-cell clonal expansion.

Data came from immunoSEQ multiplex PCR; TCRdb stores just in-frame clones and leaves some out. The sample yields more than 70,000 clones, about 89% seen once. Looked up from germline, CDR1 is LNHDA and CDR2 is SQIVND (reference sequence). CDR3 length: 13 amino acids. Trimming pared 8 bases from V and 0 bases from J, leaving 10 bases between. This receptor was identified in an adult with an advanced solid tumor such as melanoma, head and neck, liver or kidney cancer. The genes are TRBV19 and TRBJ1-2; D remains unclear. Source: CD4+ or CD8+ T cells sorted from blood, taken in a trial of the OX40 agonist ivuxolimab. CDR3 in amino acids: CASSRNTNYGYTF. The CDR3 bases are TGTGCCAGTTCCAGGAACACTAACTATGGCTACACCTTC.